What follows is one TCR beta chain and its context. Its antigen is still unknown. These data come from a study of T cells in tumors after PD-1 blockade. Overall study: Prior checkpoint blockade, systemic immunosuppressant use, or anti-cancer therapy within 4 weeks excluded patients. During anti-PD-1 treatment, some patients continued daily vismodegib 150 mg. Peripheral blood samples averaged 36,536 unique clonotypes and some 120,000 templates.

The CDR3 length is 19 residues. Germline loops: CDR1 LGHDT, CDR2 YNNKEL (reference sequence). Unmatched junction bases numbered 11, after V lost 5 bases and J lost 4 bases. Findings and limits, study-wide: About 45% of tumor TCR clonotypes were also found in blood.

Libraries were prepared by immunoSEQ multiplex PCR; TCRdb keeps only in-frame clonotypes and omits some of them. The data show tens of thousands of clones, with roughly four fifths seen just once and less than 50% held by the top ten. The chain carries TRBV3-1 (or the pseudogene TRBV3-2) and TRBJ2-2; 15 positions agree with TRBD2. The input for sequencing was PBMCs, taken after anti-PD-1 treatment. This receptor was identified in a human donor with basal cell carcinoma. CDR3 region: CASSYGLAGGPAGTGELFF. CDR3 nucleotides: TGTGCCAGCAGCTACGGACTAGCGGGGGGGCCGGCTGGCACCGGGGAGCTGTTTTTT.